These 29 T cell receptor beta chains were all obtained from the same sample, sequenced in a study of blood T cell repertoires in COVID-19. Generated by immunoSEQ multiplex PCR, the TCRdb table keeps only in-frame clones and is missing some. The sample lists tens of thousands of clones; about 84% were seen once. Sequencing used peripheral blood. Source of these receptors: a man between 60 and 75 years old with acute or convalescent COVID-19.

This clone occurred a few times. CDR3 region: CASSWEEGTEAFF. In DNA form, the CDR3 reads TGTGCCAGCAGCTGGGAGGAAGGCACTGAAGCTTTCTTT. The J gene is TRBJ1-1, the V gene TRBV7-9; no firm D call. V lost 4 bases to trimming and J lost 4 bases, with 10 bases between them. This CDR3 is 13 amino acids long. Looked up from germline, CDR1 is SEHNR and CDR2 is FQNEAQ (reference sequence).

V is TRBV19 and J is TRBJ1-5; TRBD1 matches 7 bases. The CDR3 consists of 16 residues. Trimming cost V 0 bases and J 5 bases; bases outside gene matches: 7. CDR1 LNHDA and CDR2 SQIVND come from the germline V gene (reference sequence). This chain's CDR3 is CASSIDISRGDQPQHF. The CDR3 DNA is TGTGCCAGTAGTATAGATATTTCCAGGGGGGATCAGCCCCAGCATTTT.

The rearrangement uses TRBV12-3 or TRBV12-4 and TRBJ2-7, with 9 nucleotides matching TRBD1. J gave up 7 bases and V 8 bases, and 9 bases lay outside the gene matches. This CDR3 spans 13 amino acids. In nucleotides, the CDR3 is TGTGCCAGCTCCGGGACAGGGAGTGGGGAGCAGTACTTC. It yields the protein CASSGTGSGEQYF.

The V and J genes are TRBV10-1 and TRBJ2-1, with a tentative D call TRBD1 (6 bases). The CDR3 covers 14 residues. The V end lost 4 bases, the J end lost 6 bases, and 13 bases lay between the germline ends. Germline CDR1 WNHNN, CDR2 SYGVQD (reference sequence). The DNA of the CDR3 is TGCGCCAGCAGTGCTACAGGGTATACCAATGAGCAGTTCTTC. This sequence encodes CASSATGYTNEQFF.

This clone was counted once. CDR3 sequence reads: CASRPGGATDTQYF. The CDR3, as DNA: TGTGCCAGCAGACCCGGGGGAGCGACAGATACGCAGTATTTT. The genes are TRBV7-9 and TRBJ2-3, with D perhaps matching TRBD2 (6 bases). The length of the CDR3 is 14 residues. From germline, CDR1 is SEHNR and CDR2 FQNEAQ (reference sequence). The V end was cut by 6 bases, the J end by 3 bases, with 13 bases between.

V and J are TRBV7-6 and TRBJ2-5, with TRBD1 identical over 11 bases. This CDR3 has 22 amino acids. Looked up from germline, CDR1 is SGHVS and CDR2 is FNYEAQ. V was pared by 0 bases and J by 1 base, with 19 bases of the junction left unmatched. CDR3 nucleotides: TGTGCCAGCAGCTTAGCCTCTCGGTTTGGGACAGGGGGGATTCGGGGCCAAGAGACCCAGTACTTC. Translated, it gives CASSLASRFGTGGIRGQETQYF. The entire variable domain, with the rest obtained from reference TRBV7-6 and TRBJ2-5, is as follows: GAGVSQSPRYKVTKRGQDVALRCDPISGHVSLYWYRQALGQGPEFLTYFNYEAQQDKSGLPNDRFSAERPEGSISTLTIQRTEQRDSAMYRCASSLASRFGTGGIRGQETQYFGPGTRLLVL.

This chain connects TRBV9 to TRBJ1-3; perhaps TRBD1 as D (6 bases). Per germline, CDR1 SGDLS and CDR2 YYNGEE. V lost 3 bases and J 0 bases, leaving 16 bases between the germline ends. The CDR3 spans 17 residues. The DNA for the CDR3 is TGTGCCAGCAGCGCAGCCCCTGGGGGCACCTCTGGAAACACCATATATTTT. Its translation: CASSAAPGGTSGNTIYF.

This clone has just one count. This chain connects TRBV29-1 to TRBJ1-5; 7 bases map to TRBD1. Germline CDR1 is SQVTM and CDR2 is ANQGSEA. The CDR3 has 13 residues. The J segment lost 3 bases and the V segment lost 5 bases, leaving 4 bases of the junction unmatched. The CDR3 nucleotides are TGCAGCGTTCAGGGGACAGACAATCAGCCCCAGCATTTT. Protein sequence: CSVQGTDNQPQHF.

The chain couples TRBV10-3 to TRBJ1-5, with D maybe TRBD1 (6 bases). Trimming stripped 10 bases from V and 0 bases from J, with 13 bases between. Germline CDR1 is ENHRY and CDR2 is SYGVKD. This CDR3 has 14 residues. The CDR3 region has the DNA TGTGCCAGCGCTGGACAGTATAGCAATCAGCCCCAGCATTTT. This translates into CASAGQYSNQPQHF.

This chain joins TRBV6-6 and TRBJ2-7; 8 bases map to TRBD1. Trimming removed 7 bases from V and 2 bases from J; junction bases left unmatched: 4. The germline CDR1 and CDR2 sequences are MNHNY and SVGAGI (reference sequence). CDR3 length: 13 amino acids. The CDR3 spells CASIDRGTYEQYF. CDR3 DNA sequence: TGTGCCAGCATTGACAGGGGTACCTACGAGCAGTACTTC.

The chain recombines TRBV6-5 with TRBJ1-1; no clear D gene. V was shortened by 11 bases and J by 4 bases, with 17 bases between the two germline ends. This CDR3 has 13 amino acids. Germline V gene sequence: CDR1 MNHEY, CDR2 SVGAGI. The chain's CDR3 is CASMRGPSTEAFF. The CDR3 bases are TGTGCCTCCATGCGGGGTCCGAGCACTGAAGCTTTCTTT.

The chain links TRBV10-3 to TRBJ2-7; no reliable D call. Trimming removed 5 bases from V and 1 base from J, with 6 bases in between. Germline-derived CDR1 and CDR2 are ENHRY and SYGVKD. The CDR3 loop spans 12 amino acids. CDR3 nucleotide sequence: TGTGCCATCAGTCCCGAGTCCTACGAGCAGTACTTC. Translated, it gives CAISPESYEQYF.

V gene TRBV30 combines with J gene TRBJ1-2; no firm D call. The CDR3 length is 13 residues. V lost 3 bases to trimming and J lost 4 bases, with 12 bases between them. CDR1 is GTSNPN, CDR2 SVGIG, per germline (reference sequence). The CDR3 here is CAWRPAGRYGYTF. DNA of the CDR3: TGTGCCTGGAGGCCGGCAGGCCGCTATGGCTACACCTTC.

This chain links TRBV3-1 (or the pseudogene TRBV3-2) with TRBJ1-6; D not certain. Germline V CDR1 and CDR2: LGHDT, YNNKEL (reference sequence). The CDR3 is made up of 13 amino acids. Trimming left V 1 base short and J 14 bases short, with 12 bases between. The CDR3 nucleotides are TGTGCCAGCAGCCAAGGTACGGACTTCACCCTCCACTTT. This gives the protein CASSQGTDFTLHF.

The chain joins TRBV9 to TRBJ1-1; tentatively, D is TRBD1 (5 bases). The CDR3 runs to 14 residues. Germline CDR1 SGDLS, CDR2 YYNGEE. The V and J ends lost 4 bases and 6 bases respectively, with 16 bases between them. CDR3 protein: CASSLYAQGSEAFF. CDR3 nucleotides: TGTGCCAGCAGCCTCTATGCCCAGGGTTCTGAAGCTTTCTTT.

This chain links TRBV11-3 with TRBJ2-3; 11 nucleotides match TRBD2. This CDR3 has 17 amino acids. The germline V gene encodes CDR1 SGHNT and CDR2 YENEEA. Trimming removed 1 base from V and 1 base from J; junction bases left unmatched: 4. The CDR3, as DNA: TGTGCCAGCAGCTTAGGGGTACTAGCGGGGGGCACAGATACGCAGTATTTT. Its translation: CASSLGVLAGGTDTQYF.

CDR3 nucleotide sequence: TGTGCCAGTAGTACCCCAGGGTTTACTGAAGCTTTCTTT. Its protein is CASSTPGFTEAFF. The chain combines TRBV19 with TRBJ1-1, with D tentatively TRBD1 (5 bases). CDR3 length: 13 residues. V was pared by 4 bases and J by 5 bases, with 11 bases between. Germline lookup yields CDR1 LNHDA and CDR2 SQIVND (reference sequence).

The chain links TRBV3-1 (or the pseudogene TRBV3-2) to TRBJ1-6; 11 positions agree with TRBD1. Germline values: CDR1 LGHDT, CDR2 YNNKEL (reference sequence). The CDR3 extends over 15 amino acids. J was trimmed by 9 bases and V by 4 bases; bases with no gene match: 5. CDR3 bases: TGTGCCAGCAGCCTCGGACAGGGGGCAGGTTCACCCCTCCACTTT. Translated, it gives CASSLGQGAGSPLHF.

The genes are TRBV5-1 and TRBJ2-3; D remains ambiguous. CDR3 length: 11 residues. CDR1 is SGHRS and CDR2 is YFSETQ in the germline V gene. V dropped 2 bases and J dropped 5 bases, with 3 bases sitting between them. The CDR3 sequence: CASSFQDTQYF. The CDR3 DNA follows: TGCGCCAGCAGCTTTCAAGATACGCAGTATTTT.

As regards this clone: In this CDR3 the conserved last residue, phenylalanine or tryptophan, is missing, so a read error is likely. The DNA is left out, because the CDR3 cannot be placed on it with certainty; the CDR3 is given as TCRdb lists it. The V call is TRBV5-4, the J call TRBJ2-7; TRBD2 reflects the table's D call only, with no check against the DNA. Including both end residues, the CDR3 is 11 amino acids long. Germline V gives CDR1 SGHNT, CDR2 YYREEE (reference sequence). The CDR3 here is CASSLTRELRI.

The chain is built from TRBV6-5 and TRBJ1-5, with D possibly matching TRBD1 (6 bases). Germline assignment: CDR1 MNHEY and CDR2 SVGAGI. The CDR3 has 14 amino acids. The V and J ends lost 7 bases and 3 bases respectively, with 13 bases between them. The CDR3 spells CASIRQAFNQPQHF. The CDR3 coding sequence is TGTGCCAGCATAAGACAGGCATTCAATCAGCCCCAGCATTTT.

This clone occurred once. The chain couples TRBV5-1 to TRBJ2-3, with a possible D match to TRBD2 (7 bases). CDR1 and CDR2 from the germline V gene are SGHRS and YFSETQ. The ends were cut back, 4 bases at V and 0 bases at J, with 18 bases in the middle. This CDR3 has 17 residues. The CDR3 region has the DNA TGCGCCAGCAGCACCCTCGAGGGGGGGCGGAGCACAGATACGCAGTATTTT. Protein sequence: CASSTLEGGRSTDTQYF.

This clone was detected a few times. J is TRBJ1-2 and V is TRBV4-1, with D unresolved. The CDR3 spans 15 residues. Germline V gene data show CDR1 as MGHRA and CDR2 as YSYEKL. V was clipped by 0 bases and J by 6 bases, with 14 bases between them. CDR3 loop: CASSQDPRGSDGYTF. In DNA, the CDR3 is TGCGCCAGCAGCCAAGATCCGAGAGGGAGCGATGGCTACACCTTC.

This CDR3 reads CSVEGARVGFYGYTF. Written as DNA, the CDR3 is TGCAGCGTTGAAGGAGCCAGGGTCGGGTTCTATGGCTACACCTTC. The J gene is TRBJ1-2, the V gene TRBV29-1; D may be TRBD1 (5 bases). The CDR3 is 15 amino acids. Trimming pared 1 base from V and 4 bases from J, leaving 16 bases between. From germline, CDR1 is SQVTM and CDR2 ANQGSEA.

The V call is TRBV15, the J call TRBJ2-3; 10 positions match TRBD2. The CDR3 is 16 residues long. Trimming at V came to 0 bases and at J to 5 bases, leaving 5 bases not matched to a gene. Per the germline V gene, CDR1 is LNHNV and CDR2 is YYDKDF (reference sequence). The CDR3, as DNA: TGTGCCACCAGCAGAGACAGGACTAGCGGTAGAGATACGCAGTATTTT. This codes for CATSRDRTSGRDTQYF.

V usage is TRBV6-5 and J usage is TRBJ1-1; TRBD1 is a possible D gene (6 bases). This CDR3 has 14 amino acids. V was clipped by 4 bases and J by 6 bases, with 15 bases between them. Germline V gene sequence: CDR1 MNHEY, CDR2 SVGAGI. The CDR3 nucleotides are TGTGCCAGCAGTTCGGCAGGGGTATTGGCTGAAGCTTTCTTT. This translates into CASSSAGVLAEAFF.

This rearrangement joins TRBV3-1 (or the pseudogene TRBV3-2) to TRBJ2-7; TRBD2 matches 7 bases. Germline CDR1 LGHDT, CDR2 YNNKEL (reference sequence). V lost 4 bases, J lost 1 base, and 7 bases stayed unmatched. The CDR3 has 15 amino acids. CDR3 sequence reads: CASSPMYGGSYEQYF. CDR3 bases: TGTGCCAGCAGCCCTATGTACGGGGGGTCCTACGAGCAGTACTTC.

The CDR3 is CASSSQTGFDEQFF. The CDR3 bases are TGTGCCAGCAGCTCCCAGACAGGTTTCGATGAGCAGTTCTTC. V usage is TRBV11-2 and J usage is TRBJ2-1; D possibly corresponds to TRBD1 (6 bases). CDR1 and CDR2 (germline): SGHAT, FQNNGV. V was clipped by 4 bases and J by 8 bases, with 15 bases between them. This CDR3 comprises 14 residues.

The V gene is TRBV13, the J gene TRBJ2-2, with 10 positions matching TRBD2. Germline CDR1 is PRHDT and CDR2 is FYEKMQ (reference sequence). CDR3 size: 17 residues. Trimming at V came to 5 bases and at J to 4 bases, leaving 10 bases not matched to a gene. The CDR3 DNA sequence: TGTGCCAGCAGCCTTAGCGGGGGGTTCCTTAGCACCGGGGAGCTGTTTTTT. Translation: CASSLSGGFLSTGELFF.